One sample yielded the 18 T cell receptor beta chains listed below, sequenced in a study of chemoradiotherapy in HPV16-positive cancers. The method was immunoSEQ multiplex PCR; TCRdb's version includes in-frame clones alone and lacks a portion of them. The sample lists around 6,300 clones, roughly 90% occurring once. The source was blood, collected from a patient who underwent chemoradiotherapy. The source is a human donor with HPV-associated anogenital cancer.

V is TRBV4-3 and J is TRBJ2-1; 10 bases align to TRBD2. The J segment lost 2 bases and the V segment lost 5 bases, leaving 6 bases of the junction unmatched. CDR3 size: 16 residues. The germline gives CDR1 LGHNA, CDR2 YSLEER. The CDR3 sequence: CASSAQAGGPYNEQFF. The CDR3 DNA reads TGCGCCAGCAGCGCCCAAGCGGGAGGGCCCTACAATGAGCAGTTCTTC.

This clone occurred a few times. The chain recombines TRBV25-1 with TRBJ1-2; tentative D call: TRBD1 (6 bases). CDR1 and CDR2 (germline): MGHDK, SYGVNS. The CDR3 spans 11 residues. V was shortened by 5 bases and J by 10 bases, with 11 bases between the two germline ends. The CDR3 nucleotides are TGTGCCAGCAGTCCCGGACAGTTCTACACCTTC. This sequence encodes CASSPGQFYTF.

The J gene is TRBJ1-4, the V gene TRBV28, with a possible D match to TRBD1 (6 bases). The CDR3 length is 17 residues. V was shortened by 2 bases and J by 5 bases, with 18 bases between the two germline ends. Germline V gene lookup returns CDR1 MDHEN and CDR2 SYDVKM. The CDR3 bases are TGTGCCAGCAGTTTAATCACTGGGGACACTTACAATGAAAAACTGTTTTTT. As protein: CASSLITGDTYNEKLFF.

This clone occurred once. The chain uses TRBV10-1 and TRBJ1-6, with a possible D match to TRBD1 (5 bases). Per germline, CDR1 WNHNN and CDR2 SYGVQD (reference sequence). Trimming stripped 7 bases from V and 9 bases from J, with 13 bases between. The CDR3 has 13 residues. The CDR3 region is CASKVDMFSPLHF. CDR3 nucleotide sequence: TGCGCCAGCAAGGTGGACATGTTTTCACCCCTCCACTTT.

The CDR3 sequence: CAMATSNADTQYF. Written as DNA, the CDR3 is TGTGCCATGGCGACTAGCAATGCAGATACGCAGTATTTT. This chain joins TRBV7-2 and TRBJ2-3; TRBD2 matches 7 bases. CDR3 length: 13 residues. Germline loops: CDR1 SGHTA, CDR2 FQGNSA. J gave up 4 bases and V 10 bases, and 8 bases lay outside the gene matches.

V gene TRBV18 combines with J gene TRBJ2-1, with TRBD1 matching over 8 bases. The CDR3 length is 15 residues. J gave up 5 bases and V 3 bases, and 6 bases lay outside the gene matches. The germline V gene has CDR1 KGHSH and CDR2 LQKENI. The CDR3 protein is CASSPLGTGHNEQFF. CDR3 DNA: TGTGCCAGCTCACCTTTAGGGACAGGCCACAATGAGCAGTTCTTC. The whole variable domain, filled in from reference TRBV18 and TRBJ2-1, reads NAGVMQNPRHLVRRRGQEARLRCSPMKGHSHVYWYRQLPEEGLKFMVYLQKENIIDESGMPKERFSAEFPKEGPSILRIQQVVRGDSAAYFCASSPLGTGHNEQFFGPGTRLTVL.

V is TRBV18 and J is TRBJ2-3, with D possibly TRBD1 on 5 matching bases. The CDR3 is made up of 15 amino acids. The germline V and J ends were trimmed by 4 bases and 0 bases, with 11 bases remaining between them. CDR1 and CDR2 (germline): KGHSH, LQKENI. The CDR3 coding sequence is TGTGCCAGCTCACAAACAAAGGGGAGCACAGATACGCAGTATTTT. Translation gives CASSQTKGSTDTQYF.

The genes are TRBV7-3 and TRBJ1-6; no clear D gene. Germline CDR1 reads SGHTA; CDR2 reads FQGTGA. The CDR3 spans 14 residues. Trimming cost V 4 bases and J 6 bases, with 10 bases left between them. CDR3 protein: CASSSGSSNSPLHF. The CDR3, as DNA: TGTGCCAGCAGCTCGGGTAGTTCTAATTCACCCCTCCACTTT.

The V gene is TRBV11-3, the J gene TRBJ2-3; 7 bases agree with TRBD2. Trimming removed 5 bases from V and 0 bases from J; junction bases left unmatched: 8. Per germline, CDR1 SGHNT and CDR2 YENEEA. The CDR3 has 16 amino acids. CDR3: CASSLGSGTSTDTQYF. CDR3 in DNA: TGTGCCAGCAGCCTGGGCAGCGGGACTAGCACAGATACGCAGTATTTT. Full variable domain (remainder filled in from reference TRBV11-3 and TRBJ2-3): EAGVVQSPRYKIIEKKQPVAFWCNPISGHNTLYWYLQNLGQGPELLIRYENEEAVDDSQLPKDRFSAERLKGVDSTLKIQPAELGDSAVYLCASSLGSGTSTDTQYFGPGTRLTVL.

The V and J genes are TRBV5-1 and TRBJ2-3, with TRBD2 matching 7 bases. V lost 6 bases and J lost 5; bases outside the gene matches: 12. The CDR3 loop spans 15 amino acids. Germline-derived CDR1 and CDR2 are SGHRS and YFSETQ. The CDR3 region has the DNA TGCGCCAGCACCGGGGTGGGAGGGCCTGGAGATACGCAGTATTTT. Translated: CASTGVGGPGDTQYF.

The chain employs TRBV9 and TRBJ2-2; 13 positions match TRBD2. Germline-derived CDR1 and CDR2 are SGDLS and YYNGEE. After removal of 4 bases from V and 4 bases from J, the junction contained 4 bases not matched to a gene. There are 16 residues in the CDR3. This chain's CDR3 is CASSPGLAGSTGELFF. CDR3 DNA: TGTGCCAGCAGCCCGGGACTAGCGGGATCCACCGGGGAGCTGTTTTTT. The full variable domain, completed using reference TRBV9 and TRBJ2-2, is DSGVTQTPKHLITATGQRVTLRCSPRSGDLSVYWYQQSLDQGLQFLIQYYNGEERAKGNILERFSAQQFPDLHSELNLSSLELGDSALYFCASSPGLAGSTGELFFGEGSRLTVL.

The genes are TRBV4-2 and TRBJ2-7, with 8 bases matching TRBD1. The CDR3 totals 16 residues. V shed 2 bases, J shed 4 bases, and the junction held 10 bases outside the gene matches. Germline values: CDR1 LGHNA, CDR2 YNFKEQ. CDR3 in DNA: TGTGCCAGCAGCCAACCGAAGACAGGGGCGATATACGAGCAGTACTTC. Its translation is CASSQPKTGAIYEQYF.

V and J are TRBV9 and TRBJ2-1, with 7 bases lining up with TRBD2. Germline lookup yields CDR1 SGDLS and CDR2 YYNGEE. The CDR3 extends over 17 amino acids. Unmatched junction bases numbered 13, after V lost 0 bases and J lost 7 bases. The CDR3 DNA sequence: TGTGCCAGCAGCGTAGCTCCATCGGGCGGGAGTCGGAATGAGCAGTTCTTC. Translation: CASSVAPSGGSRNEQFF.

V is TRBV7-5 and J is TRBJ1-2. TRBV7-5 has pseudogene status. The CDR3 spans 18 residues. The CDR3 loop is CVRSFIRAENSHLYGYTF. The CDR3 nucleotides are TGTGTCAGAAGCTTTATCCGGGCAGAAAATTCTCACCTCTATGGCTACACCTTC.

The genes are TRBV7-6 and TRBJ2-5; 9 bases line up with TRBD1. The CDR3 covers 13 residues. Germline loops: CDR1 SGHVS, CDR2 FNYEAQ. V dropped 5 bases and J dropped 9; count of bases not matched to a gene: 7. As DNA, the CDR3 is TGTGCCAGCAGCGCCGGGACAGGGAGGCCCCAGTACTTC. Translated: CASSAGTGRPQYF. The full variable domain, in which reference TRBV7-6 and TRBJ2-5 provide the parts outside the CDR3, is GAGVSQSPRYKVTKRGQDVALRCDPISGHVSLYWYRQALGQGPEFLTYFNYEAQQDKSGLPNDRFSAERPEGSISTLTIQRTEQRDSAMYRCASSAGTGRPQYFGPGTRLLVL.

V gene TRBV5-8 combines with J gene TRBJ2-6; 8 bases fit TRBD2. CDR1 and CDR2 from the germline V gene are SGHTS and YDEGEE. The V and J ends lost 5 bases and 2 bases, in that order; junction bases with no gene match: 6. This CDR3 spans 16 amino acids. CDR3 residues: CASSKGTRAGANVLTF. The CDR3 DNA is TGTGCCAGCAGTAAGGGGACTAGGGCTGGGGCCAACGTCCTGACTTTC.

This CDR3 is CASSQDPQGLGTQYF. In DNA form, the CDR3 reads TGTGCCAGCAGCCAAGATCCACAGGGGCTGGGGACCCAGTACTTC. The V and J genes are TRBV14 and TRBJ2-5, with TRBD1 identical over 7 bases. Trimming took 0 bases from V and 7 from J; bases not matched to a gene: 8. The CDR3 is made up of 15 amino acids. CDR1 and CDR2 (germline): SGHDN, FVKESK. Looking up the rest from reference TRBV14 and TRBJ2-5 gives the full variable domain: EAGVTQFPSHSVIEKGQTVTLRCDPISGHDNLYWYRRVMGKEIKFLLHFVKESKQDESGMPNNRFLAERTGGTYSTLKVQPAELEDSGVYFCASSQDPQGLGTQYFGPGTRLLVL.

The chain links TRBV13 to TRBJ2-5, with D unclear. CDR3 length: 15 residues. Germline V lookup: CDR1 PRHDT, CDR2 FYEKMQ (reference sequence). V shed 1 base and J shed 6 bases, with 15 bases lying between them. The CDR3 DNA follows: TGTGCCAGCAGCTTAGAGGGCAGGTATCAAAAGACCCAGTACTTC. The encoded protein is CASSLEGRYQKTQYF.